This is a list of T cell receptor beta chains from one sample in a study of response to subunit inactivated influenza vaccine. TCRdb ran MiXCR on the RT-PCR reads and lists one entry per CDR3 protein. This table has some 800,000 distinct CDR3 sequences, roughly 20% appearing once. The sample in question was PBMCs from blood, obtained roughly 5 days after vaccination. All receptors come from a man in his fifties or sixties who received an inactivated influenza vaccine. CDR3s include the opening cysteine and the closing phenylalanine or tryptophan. Clone size is shown for a subset of rows, as once, few, many or a class of expanded clone.

J,V,size,CDR3
TRBJ2-7,TRBV7-2,few,CASSLIRTSGSGHEQYF
TRBJ2-5,TRBV20-1,few,CSARDLSWGSFYF
TRBJ2-3,TRBV13,few,CASSTRGSQYRYAQYF
TRBJ2-2,TRBV5-1,NA,CASSLGGEELFF
TRBJ2-7,TRBV4-3,once,CASSQEGLTAGDEQYF
TRBJ2-1,TRBV27,NA,CASRGSGRDEQFF
TRBJ2-5,TRBV5-6,NA,CASRAQGGETQYF
TRBJ2-1,TRBV10-2,NA,CASRGKILVGDNEQFF
TRBJ1-2,TRBV7-9,few,CASHFRADGYTF
TRBJ2-1,TRBV7-8,NA,CASSLMIWESYNEQFF
TRBJ2-5,TRBV20-1,NA,CSARPPGLDQETQYF
TRBJ2-1,TRBV3-1,NA,CASSQAGRVNEQFF
TRBJ2-2,TRBV12-3/TRBV12-4,few,CASKGTMNTGELFF
TRBJ2-7,TRBV27,few,CASSVGLSYEQYF
TRBJ2-7,TRBV2,NA,CAILRDREYEQYF
TRBJ2-1,TRBV12-3/TRBV12-4,NA,CASSPGLAGGPSYNEQFF
TRBJ1-2,TRBV20-1,NA,CSARDKPRADYGYTF
TRBJ1-5,TRBV20-1,few,CSARNRWNQPQHF
TRBJ1-5,TRBV6-5,few,CASSYGQNQPQHF
TRBJ2-1,TRBV7-2,NA,CASSLPNRQYEQFF
TRBJ2-7,TRBV29-1,few,CSVEATGQGASYEQYF
TRBJ2-1,TRBV5-5,NA,CASSRDLAGALHNEQFF
TRBJ1-2,TRBV2,few,CASSDLPTSSGYTF
TRBJ1-2,TRBV7-9,NA,CASSLDLIYGYTF
TRBJ2-5,TRBV5-1,NA,CASSLALSWAAQETQYF
TRBJ2-1,TRBV4-2,NA,CASSQDQAGGYNEQFF
TRBJ2-7,TRBV5-1,NA,CASSFVDGGREQYF
TRBJ2-2,TRBV5-1,NA,CASSLVLFGGTGELFF
TRBJ1-4,TRBV20-1,NA,CSAGRGLDEKLFF
TRBJ2-1,TRBV10-3,many,CAISGGTSEINEQFF
TRBJ2-1,TRBV7-2,NA,CASRPPQGPHNEQFF
TRBJ2-7,TRBV12-3/TRBV12-4,NA,CASSAGGAYEQYF
TRBJ1-1,TRBV27,NA,CASSSQGAGTEAFF
TRBJ1-2,TRBV7-9,NA,CASSPRQGNGYTF
TRBJ2-7,TRBV28,once,CASSGRRYEQYF
TRBJ2-3,TRBV20-1,NA,CSAGGGPAGDTQYF
TRBJ2-1,TRBV9,few,CASSAKNYNEQFF
TRBJ2-5,TRBV10-3,few,CAISESRAATSQETQYF
TRBJ2-3,TRBV20-1,few,CSASAPDTQYF
TRBJ2-5,TRBV29-1,NA,CSVEGSAPETQYF
TRBJ2-7,TRBV4-3,few,CASSQLQGREQYF
TRBJ1-1,TRBV29-1,NA,CSGGQGLGTEAFF
TRBJ2-3,TRBV5-1,few,CASSVAGEDTQYF
TRBJ1-3,TRBV9,NA,CASSVVGEYRNTIYF
TRBJ1-5,TRBV7-9,few,CASSSDQGKNQPQHF
TRBJ2-5,TRBV5-5,once,CASNPGGAQETQYF
TRBJ2-1,TRBV6-1,NA,CASRDIGLADSYNEQFF
TRBJ2-1,TRBV11-2,NA,CASSLGGTSGGLEQFF
TRBJ1-5,TRBV20-1,few,CSARDVRTGTFSNQPQHF
TRBJ2-7,TRBV7-2,NA,CAESRGLYEQYF
TRBJ2-5,TRBV25-1,few,CASSASRGNQETQYF
TRBJ2-3,TRBV6-1,few,CASSERQFPGDTQYF
TRBJ2-1,TRBV11-2,NA,CASSVTGIMQFF
TRBJ2-3,TRBV28,NA,CASSSPRQTSVYRDTQYF
TRBJ2-1,TRBV5-1,NA,CASSGISGTNEQFF
TRBJ1-5,TRBV29-1,NA,CSVEDPGQPQHF
TRBJ2-5,TRBV7-6,few,CASSLNPTSGSVETQYF
TRBJ2-7,TRBV10-3,few,CAISEYNYEQYF
TRBJ2-1,TRBV29-1,many,CSALGGGYNEQFF
TRBJ2-5,TRBV30,NA,CAWSFSGSQETQYF